One sample yielded the 19 T cell receptor beta chains listed below, sequenced in a study of T-cell reconstitution after alpha-beta-depleted transplantation in children. Unique molecular identifiers were incorporated into the prepared TCRbeta library. TCRdb reprocessed the PCR reads via MiXCR and lists one record per CDR3 protein. The sample lists about 370,000 distinct CDR3 sequences, about 20% occurring once. Specimen: PBMCs from the stem cell graft donor, collected from the stem cell graft. These receptors were collected from a human donor who donated a stem cell graft to a child with acute myeloid leukemia.

This clonotype was observed at least ten times. V usage is TRBV12-3 or TRBV12-4 and J usage is TRBJ1-2, with 7 bases identical to TRBD1. The CDR3 extends over 13 amino acids. Trimming removed 3 bases from V and 8 bases from J; junction bases left unmatched: 6. The CDR3 DNA follows: TGTGCCAGCAGTTTTGACAGGGACGACGGCTACACCTTC. It codes for CASSFDRDDGYTF.

The rearrangement uses TRBV7-7 and TRBJ2-5; D gene unclear. The CDR3 is 15 residues long. Germline V gives CDR1 SSHAT, CDR2 FNYEAQ (reference sequence). Trimming took 5 bases from V and 4 from J, leaving 17 bases between them. CDR3 in amino acids: CASSLRSGEVETQYF. In nucleotides, the CDR3 is TGTGCCAGCAGCCTTCGTTCCGGCGAGGTAGAGACCCAGTACTTC.

The rearrangement links TRBV12-3 or TRBV12-4 to TRBJ1-5, with D unresolved. CDR3 length: 13 residues. V was shortened by 1 base and J by 6 bases, with 7 bases between the two germline ends. For the CDR3, the DNA is TGTGCCAGCAGTTTAGAGTATCGTCAGCCCCAGCATTTT. Encoded protein: CASSLEYRQPQHF.

In its sample, this clonotype was seen many times. This chain links TRBV28 with TRBJ2-5; D is uncertain. The V end lost 4 bases, the J end lost 5 bases, and 11 bases lay between the germline ends. Germline V gene lookup returns CDR1 MDHEN and CDR2 SYDVKM. CDR3 length equals 13 residues. In DNA form, the CDR3 reads TGTGCCAGCAGTTATGTCTCCTGGGAGACCCAGTACTTC. Translated: CASSYVSWETQYF. The variable domain in full, completed from reference TRBV28 and TRBJ2-5, reads DVKVTQSSRYLVKRTGEKVFLECVQDMDHENMFWYRQDPGLGLRLIYFSYDVKMKEKGDIPEGYSVSREKKERFSLILESASTNQTSMYLCASSYVSWETQYFGPGTRLLVL.

This clonotype was seen a few times. The chain joins TRBV29-1 to TRBJ2-3; possibly TRBD2 for D (6 bases). This CDR3 comprises 13 residues. Trimming cost V 4 bases and J 4 bases, with 12 bases left between them. Germline V gene lookup returns CDR1 SQVTM and CDR2 ANQGSEA. CDR3 in amino acids: CSVAAEGADTQYF. CDR3 bases: TGCAGCGTTGCAGCGGAGGGAGCAGATACGCAGTATTTT.

The chain is built from TRBV11-2 and TRBJ2-1; a weak D match, TRBD2 (5 bases). The CDR3 covers 13 residues. V lost 0 bases and J lost 10, with 10 bases in between. Germline CDR1 reads SGHAT; CDR2 reads FQNNGV. As DNA, the CDR3 is TGTGCCAGCAGCTTAGACGCCAGAGGGGAGCAGTTCTTC. Amino acid sequence: CASSLDARGEQFF.

This rearrangement joins TRBV20-1 to TRBJ2-7; D is perhaps TRBD2 (6 bases). Germline CDR1 DFQATT, CDR2 SNEGSKA (reference sequence). The CDR3 loop spans 11 amino acids. The CDR3 DNA is TGCATGACTAGTGACTCCTACGAGCAGTACTTC. It yields the protein CMTSDSYEQYF.

This clonotype was seen a handful of times. The CDR3 DNA reads as TGTGCCAGCAGCAAATCGGGGGGCACCGGGGAGCTGTTTTTT. Encoded protein: CASSKSGGTGELFF. This sequence joins TRBV21-1 and TRBJ2-2; the table's D call TRBD1 went unverified against the DNA. TRBV21-1 is an annotated pseudogene. This CDR3 region has 14 residues.

This rearrangement joins TRBV10-3 to TRBJ2-7, with 9 bases aligning to TRBD1. The CDR3 sequence is 13 residues long. Germline V lookup: CDR1 ENHRY, CDR2 SYGVKD. J gave up 5 bases and V 7 bases, and 6 bases lay outside the gene matches. CDR3 nucleotide sequence: TGTGCCATCACCGGACAGGGGAAACACGAGCAGTACTTC. Encoded protein: CAITGQGKHEQYF.

The chain uses TRBV24-1 and TRBJ2-1, with TRBD2 matching over 12 bases. Germline CDR1 and CDR2: KGHDR and SFDVKD. J gave up 7 bases and V 5 bases, and 11 bases lay outside the gene matches. The CDR3 is made up of 17 amino acids. The DNA of the CDR3 is TGTGCCACCAGTGCAGTTAGGACTAGCGGGAACTCTAATGAGCAGTTCTTC. Amino acid sequence: CATSAVRTSGNSNEQFF.

The V call is TRBV11-2, the J call TRBJ2-4, with D unresolved. V was pared by 1 base and J by 7 bases, with 11 bases between. This CDR3 is built from 14 residues. From germline, CDR1 is SGHAT and CDR2 FQNNGV. CDR3 region: CASSLVSIGNIQYF. The CDR3 DNA sequence: TGTGCCAGCAGCTTAGTTAGCATAGGGAACATTCAGTACTTC.

This chain uses TRBV4-2 with TRBJ2-4, with 8 bases identical to TRBD2. The CDR3 runs to 17 residues. V shed 4 bases, J shed 7 bases, and the junction held 15 bases outside the gene matches. In germline, CDR1 is LGHNA, CDR2 YNFKEQ. CDR3 nucleotide sequence: TGTGCCAGCAGCCTCGCCGGCGGGGGGAGGGCGAGGAACATTCAGTACTTC. Its protein product is CASSLAGGGRARNIQYF.

This clonotype was seen repeatedly, ten times or more. V gene TRBV20-1 combines with J gene TRBJ2-5, with D uncertain. Germline V CDR1 and CDR2: DFQATT, SNEGSKA (reference sequence). Deletions cut 2 bases from V and 1 base from J, with 2 bases between. This CDR3 is 11 amino acids long. The CDR3, as DNA: TGCAGTGCTAGAAGCCAAGAGACCCAGTACTTC. Translated: CSARSQETQYF.

The chain joins TRBV2 to TRBJ1-1; the D is unclear. The CDR3 loop spans 13 amino acids. Trimming took 6 bases from V and 2 from J, leaving 10 bases between them. Per germline, CDR1 SNHLY and CDR2 FYNNEI. The CDR3 reads CASSRGLNTEAFF. CDR3 bases: TGTGCCAGCAGCAGAGGTCTCAACACTGAAGCTTTCTTT.

The gene calls are TRBV29-1 and TRBJ2-4; the match to TRBD1 covers 7 bases. There are 11 residues in the CDR3. V lost 7 bases, J lost 7 bases, and 4 bases stayed unmatched. Germline CDR1 is SQVTM and CDR2 is ANQGSEA. CDR3 DNA sequence: TGCAGCGGGACACAGGGGAACATTCAGTACTTC. Residues: CSGTQGNIQYF.

This clonotype was observed many times. This rearrangement joins TRBV29-1 to TRBJ2-7, with D perhaps assigned TRBD1 or TRBD2 (5 bases each). CDR1 is SQVTM, CDR2 ANQGSEA, per germline. V was pared by 0 bases and J by 6 bases, with 21 bases between. The CDR3 consists of 16 residues. CDR3 nucleotides: TGCAGCGTTGAAGATCTCTGGGGGTCTTCCCTCCCCGAGCAGTACTTC. Encoded protein: CSVEDLWGSSLPEQYF.

V gene TRBV28 combines with J gene TRBJ1-2; no reliable D call. The ends were cut back, 2 bases at V and 8 bases at J, with 12 bases in the middle. CDR3 length: 13 amino acids. CDR1 is MDHEN and CDR2 is SYDVKM in the germline V gene. The CDR3 DNA follows: TGTGCCAGCAGTTTACTGGGTCGGCCAGGCTACACCTTC. Amino acid sequence: CASSLLGRPGYTF.

This clonotype has just a few counts. The chain employs TRBV28 and TRBJ1-5; TRBD1 matches at 12 bases. CDR1 is MDHEN, CDR2 SYDVKM, per germline. CDR3 length equals 16 residues. After removal of 5 bases from V and 6 bases from J, the junction contained 8 bases not matched to a gene. CDR3 nucleotides: TGTGCCAGCAGTCCCCATGGGGGACAGGGGGCTCAGCCCCAGCATTTT. This encodes CASSPHGGQGAQPQHF.

This clonotype was detected ten times or more. The chain uses TRBV12-3 or TRBV12-4 and TRBJ2-1; 13 bases align to TRBD2. The CDR3 covers 15 residues. V lost 4 bases and J lost 8; bases outside the gene matches: 5. The CDR3 loop reads CASSSGTSGIYEQFF. For the CDR3, the DNA is TGTGCCAGCAGTTCGGGGACTAGCGGGATCTATGAGCAGTTCTTC.